This entry is about one T cell receptor (beta chain). What it binds is unknown. Trimming left V 2 bases short and J 6 bases short, with 11 bases between. There are 14 residues in the CDR3. Germline V gene sequence: CDR1 SGHNT, CDR2 YYREEE (reference sequence). Sequencing in the ViraFEST assay came after antigen-specific CD4+ T cells had been expanded with viral peptide pools, which were used to stimulate PBMC. Following a 10-day culture, CD4+ T cells were purified. The healthy vaccine recipients, who had no prior SARS-CoV-2 infection, showed negative nucleocapsid antibodies. Culturing of about 2 million PBMC per well took place with 8.5 to 10 IU/ml IL-2 and about 9.3 ug/ml peptides. Half of the medium was exchanged for IL-2 medium on both days 3 and 7. Only in-frame clones appear in the TCRdb table, and some are missing; sequencing was by immunoSEQ multiplex PCR. The table shows under 25,000 clones, with approximately 72% occurring only once.

This sample is part of a study of vaccination effects on CD4 cells after COVID-19. This receptor was identified in a human donor who received a COVID-19 vaccine. V usage is TRBV5-4 and J usage is TRBJ2-2; D is ambiguous. This specimen was CD4+ T cells from PBMCs cultured with HCoV-NL63 spike peptides, taken before COVID-19 vaccination. The chain's CDR3 is CASSLSSHSGELFF. As DNA, the CDR3 is TGTGCCAGCAGCTTAAGCTCCCACTCCGGGGAGCTGTTTTTT. The variable domain in full, with the rest retrieved from reference TRBV5-4 and TRBJ2-2, is ETGVTQSPTHLIKTRGQQVTLRCSSQSGHNTVSWYQQALGQGPQFIFQYYREEENGRGNFPPRFSGLQFPNYSSELNVNALELDDSALYLCASSLSSHSGELFFGEGSRLTVL.